This T cell receptor (beta chain) stems from a study of control samples from healthy donors and cancer patients. Here immunoSEQ multiplex PCR was the method, and the copy in TCRdb shows in-frame clones only, minus some. The sample lists some 120,000 clones; roughly 95% were seen once. The CDR3 spans 15 residues. V was pared by 4 bases and J by 6 bases, with 19 bases between. The germline V gene encodes CDR1 SGHRS and CDR2 YFSETQ. This receptor was identified in a man aged 30 to 45 in good health. The sequenced sample was blood. The chain is built from TRBV5-1 and TRBJ1-2, with D maybe TRBD1 (5 bases). CDR3 amino acids: CASSPGGRKLHGYTF. The CDR3 DNA follows: TGCGCCAGCAGCCCGGGGGGTCGAAAGTTACATGGCTACACCTTC.